The rows below give T cell receptor beta chains drawn from one sample of a study of cytomegalovirus exposure and HLA in healthy donors. The method was immunoSEQ multiplex PCR; TCRdb's version includes in-frame clones alone and lacks a portion of them. The data show about 200,000 clones, 82% seen once. The sample consisted of PBMCs. The origin of the receptors is a middle-aged man in good health and CMV-seropositive. CDR3s include the opening cysteine and the closing phenylalanine or tryptophan. D genes are given only for firm matches. Only part of the rows carry a size: once, few, many, or a class if the clone is expanded.

-	TRBV7-7	-	TRBJ2-2	TGTGCTAGCAGCTTAGCGCGGCAGACGAACACCGGGGAGCTGTTTTTT	CASSLARQTNTGELFF
-	TRBV29-1	-	TRBJ1-5	TGCAGCGCCCGGGACGAGGGAGGAAATCAGCCCCAGCATTTT	CSARDEGGNQPQHF
-	TRBV29-1	-	TRBJ2-7	TGCAGCGTTGAAGGGGGGGAGCTCTACGAGCAGTACTTC	CSVEGGELYEQYF
-	TRBV25-1	-	TRBJ1-1	TGTGCCAGCAGTGAATCCCCGGTGAGGGAAATTAACACTGAAGCTTTCTTT	CASSESPVREINTEAFF
few	TRBV11-2	-	TRBJ2-7	TGTGCCAGCAGCTTAGATCGGGTCCGGGGGTACGAGCAGTACTTC	CASSLDRVRGYEQYF
-	TRBV30	TRBD1	TRBJ1-5	TGTGCCTGGAGTATCGAAGGGGACAGAGGCAATCAGCCCCAGCATTTT	CAWSIEGDRGNQPQHF
-	TRBV7-3	TRBD2	TRBJ2-3	TGTGCCAGCAGCCCCCGGCCGGGGGGAGTCTCTGATACGCAGTATTTT	CASSPRPGGVSDTQYF
-	TRBV5-1	TRBD2	TRBJ2-1	TGCGCCAGCAGCTTGGTAGCGGGAGAGGGTGAGCAGTTCTTC	CASSLVAGEGEQFF
-	TRBV4-1	-	TRBJ1-2	TGCGCCAGCAGCCAAGGGGACATATCTAACTATGGCTACACCTTC	CASSQGDISNYGYTF
-	TRBV7-9	-	TRBJ2-5	TGTGCCAGCATAAGGGGGTCCTCAAGGAGAGAGACCCAGTACTTC	CASIRGSSRRETQYF
-	TRBV5-1	-	TRBJ1-5	TGCGCCAGCAGCTTGTATACGGATCAGCCCCAGCATTTT	CASSLYTDQPQHF
few	TRBV7-8	-	TRBJ2-7	TGTGCCAGCAGCCCCGCGGCGCCTTACGAGCAGTACTTC	CASSPAAPYEQYF
-	TRBV6-5	-	TRBJ2-3	TGTGCCAGCAGCCCGGAGGCAGATACGCAGTATTTT	CASSPEADTQYF
-	TRBV11-1	TRBD1	TRBJ2-1	TGTGCCAGCAGCGATGGACAGGCCCTGTACAATGAGCAGTTCTTC	CASSDGQALYNEQFF
-	TRBV6-5	-	TRBJ2-5	TGTGCCAGCAGTTACAACAGGGTCGAGACCCAGTACTTC	CASSYNRVETQYF
-	TRBV10-3	TRBD2	TRBJ2-1	TGTGCCATCAGAAAGACTAGCGGGAACTACAATGAGCAGTTCTTC	CAIRKTSGNYNEQFF
once	TRBV27	TRBD2	TRBJ2-3	TGTGCCAGCAACTTAGCGGGAGTGGGAGATACGCAGTATTTT	CASNLAGVGDTQYF